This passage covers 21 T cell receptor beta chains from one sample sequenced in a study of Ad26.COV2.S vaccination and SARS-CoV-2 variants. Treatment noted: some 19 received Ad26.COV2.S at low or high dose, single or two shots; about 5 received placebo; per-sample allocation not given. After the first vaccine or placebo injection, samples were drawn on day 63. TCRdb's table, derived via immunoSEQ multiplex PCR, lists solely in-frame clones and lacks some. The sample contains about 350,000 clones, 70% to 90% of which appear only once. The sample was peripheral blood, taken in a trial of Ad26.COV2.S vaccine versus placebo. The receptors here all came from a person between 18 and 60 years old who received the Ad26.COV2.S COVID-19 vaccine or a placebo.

CDR3 sequence reads: CASSYGTPSTDTQYF. The CDR3 nucleotides are TGTGCCAGCAGTTACGGCACACCTAGCACAGATACGCAGTATTTT. The chain has TRBV6-2 or TRBV6-3 and TRBJ2-3; no reliable D call. Per the germline V gene, CDR1 is MNHEY and CDR2 is SVGEGT. CDR3 size: 15 residues. V lost 2 bases, J lost 0 bases, and 9 bases lay in between.

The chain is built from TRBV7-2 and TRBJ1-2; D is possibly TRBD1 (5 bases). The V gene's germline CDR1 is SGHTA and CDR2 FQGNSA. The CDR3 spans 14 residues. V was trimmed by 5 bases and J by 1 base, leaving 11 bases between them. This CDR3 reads CASSPGPNNYGYTF. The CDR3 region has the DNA TGTGCCAGCAGCCCAGGGCCAAATAACTATGGCTACACCTTC.

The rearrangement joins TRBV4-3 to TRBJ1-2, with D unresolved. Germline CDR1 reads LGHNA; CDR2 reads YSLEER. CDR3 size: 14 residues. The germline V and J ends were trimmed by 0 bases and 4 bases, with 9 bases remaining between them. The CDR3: CASSQDSRTYGYTF. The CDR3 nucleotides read TGCGCCAGCAGCCAAGACTCAAGGACCTATGGCTACACCTTC.

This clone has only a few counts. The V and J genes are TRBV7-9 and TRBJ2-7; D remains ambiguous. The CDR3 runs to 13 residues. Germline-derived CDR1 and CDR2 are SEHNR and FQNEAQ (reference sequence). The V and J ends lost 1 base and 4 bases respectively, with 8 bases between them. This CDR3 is CASSLGRLYEQYF. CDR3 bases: TGTGCCAGCAGCTTAGGGCGTCTGTACGAGCAGTACTTC.

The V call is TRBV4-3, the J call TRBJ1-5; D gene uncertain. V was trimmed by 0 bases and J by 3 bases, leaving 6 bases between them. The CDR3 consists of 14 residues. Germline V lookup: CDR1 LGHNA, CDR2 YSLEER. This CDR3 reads CASSQDQSNQPQHF. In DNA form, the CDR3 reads TGCGCCAGCAGCCAAGACCAGTCCAATCAGCCCCAGCATTTT.

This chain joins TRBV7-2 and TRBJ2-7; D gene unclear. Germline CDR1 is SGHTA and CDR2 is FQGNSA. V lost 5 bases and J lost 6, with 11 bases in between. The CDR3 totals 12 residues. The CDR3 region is CASSPQRAEQYF. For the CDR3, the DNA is TGTGCCAGCAGCCCCCAACGGGCCGAGCAGTACTTC.

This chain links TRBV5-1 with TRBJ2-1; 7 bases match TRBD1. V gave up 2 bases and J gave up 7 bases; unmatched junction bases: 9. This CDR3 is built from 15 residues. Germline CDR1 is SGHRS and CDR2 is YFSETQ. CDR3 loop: CASSLQGPPGNEQFF. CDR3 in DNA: TGCGCCAGCAGCTTACAGGGGCCCCCGGGGAATGAGCAGTTCTTC. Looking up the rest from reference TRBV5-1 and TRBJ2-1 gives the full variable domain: KAGVTQTPRYLIKTRGQQVTLSCSPISGHRSVSWYQQTPGQGLQFLFEYFSETQRNKGNFPGRFSGRQFSNSRSEMNVSTLELGDSALYLCASSLQGPPGNEQFFGPGTRLTVL.

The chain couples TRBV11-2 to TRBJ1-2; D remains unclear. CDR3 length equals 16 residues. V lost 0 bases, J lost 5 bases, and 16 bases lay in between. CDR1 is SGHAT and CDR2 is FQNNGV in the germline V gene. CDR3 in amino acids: CASSLDLGRTTYGYTF. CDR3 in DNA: TGTGCCAGCAGCTTAGATCTGGGCAGAACCACTTATGGCTACACCTTC.

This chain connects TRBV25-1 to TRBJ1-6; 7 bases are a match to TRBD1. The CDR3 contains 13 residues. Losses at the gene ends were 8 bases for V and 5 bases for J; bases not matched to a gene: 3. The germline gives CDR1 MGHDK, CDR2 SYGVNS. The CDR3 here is CASVGQDNSPLHF. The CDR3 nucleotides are TGTGCCAGCGTTGGACAGGATAATTCACCCCTCCACTTT.

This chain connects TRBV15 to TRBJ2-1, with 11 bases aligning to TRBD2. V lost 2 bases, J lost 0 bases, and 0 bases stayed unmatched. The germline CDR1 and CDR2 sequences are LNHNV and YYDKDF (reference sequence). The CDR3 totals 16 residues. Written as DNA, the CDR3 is TGTGCCACCAGCAGAACTAGCGGGAGCTCCTACAATGAGCAGTTCTTC. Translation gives CATSRTSGSSYNEQFF.

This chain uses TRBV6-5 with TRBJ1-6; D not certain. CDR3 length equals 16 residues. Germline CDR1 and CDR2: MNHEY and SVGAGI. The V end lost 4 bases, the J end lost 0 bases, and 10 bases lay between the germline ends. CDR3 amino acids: CASSWRESSYNSPLHF. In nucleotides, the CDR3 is TGTGCCAGCAGTTGGAGGGAGAGCTCCTATAATTCACCCCTCCACTTT.

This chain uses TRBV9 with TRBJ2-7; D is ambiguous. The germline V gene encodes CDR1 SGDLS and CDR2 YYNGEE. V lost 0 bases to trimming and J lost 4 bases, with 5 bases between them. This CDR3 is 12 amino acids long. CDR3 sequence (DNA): TGTGCCAGCAGCGTAGACGGGTACGAGCAGTACTTC. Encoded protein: CASSVDGYEQYF.

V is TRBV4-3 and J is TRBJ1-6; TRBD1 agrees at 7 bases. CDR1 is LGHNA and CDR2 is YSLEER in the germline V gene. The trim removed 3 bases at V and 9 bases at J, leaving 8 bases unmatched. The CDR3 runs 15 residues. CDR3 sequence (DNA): TGCGCCAGCAGCCAGGATAGACAGGGCCGTTCACCCCTCCACTTT. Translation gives CASSQDRQGRSPLHF.

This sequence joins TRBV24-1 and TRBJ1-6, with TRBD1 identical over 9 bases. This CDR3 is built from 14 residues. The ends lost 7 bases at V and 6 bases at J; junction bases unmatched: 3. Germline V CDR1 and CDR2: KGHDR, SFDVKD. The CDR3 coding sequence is TGTGCCACCAGGGACAGGGGCGCTAATTCACCCCTCCACTTT. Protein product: CATRDRGANSPLHF.

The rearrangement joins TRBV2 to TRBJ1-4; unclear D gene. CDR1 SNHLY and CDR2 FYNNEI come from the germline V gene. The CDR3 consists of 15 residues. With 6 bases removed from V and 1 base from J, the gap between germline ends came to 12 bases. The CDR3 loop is CASRARFGTNEKLFF. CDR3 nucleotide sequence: TGTGCCAGCAGAGCCCGATTCGGAACTAATGAAAAACTGTTTTTT.

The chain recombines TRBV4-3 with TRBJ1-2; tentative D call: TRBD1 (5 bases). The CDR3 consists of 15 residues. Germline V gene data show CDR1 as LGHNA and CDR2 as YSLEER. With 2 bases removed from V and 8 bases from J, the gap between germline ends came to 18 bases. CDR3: CASSQQRREKGGYTF. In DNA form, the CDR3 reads TGCGCCAGCAGCCAACAGCGGAGGGAGAAGGGGGGCTACACCTTC.

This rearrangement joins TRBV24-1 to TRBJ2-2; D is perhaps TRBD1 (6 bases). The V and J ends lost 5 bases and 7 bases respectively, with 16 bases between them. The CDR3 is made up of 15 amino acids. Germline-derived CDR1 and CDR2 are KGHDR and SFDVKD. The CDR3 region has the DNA TGTGCCACCAGTGCGCGCAGGGGAACTCACGGGGAGCTGTTTTTT. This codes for CATSARRGTHGELFF.

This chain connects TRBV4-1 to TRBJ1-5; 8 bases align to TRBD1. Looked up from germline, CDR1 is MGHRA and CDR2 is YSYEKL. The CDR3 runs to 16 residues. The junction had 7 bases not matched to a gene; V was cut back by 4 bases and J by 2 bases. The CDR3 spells CASSPWTGRGNQPQHF. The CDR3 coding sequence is TGCGCCAGCAGCCCATGGACAGGGAGGGGCAATCAGCCCCAGCATTTT.

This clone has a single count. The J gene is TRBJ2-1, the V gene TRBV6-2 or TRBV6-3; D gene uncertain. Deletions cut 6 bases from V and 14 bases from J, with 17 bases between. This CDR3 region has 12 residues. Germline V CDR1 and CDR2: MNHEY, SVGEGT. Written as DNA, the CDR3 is TGTGCCAGCAGCCCACCGGTTTCGTTCAAGTTCTTC. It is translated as CASSPPVSFKFF.

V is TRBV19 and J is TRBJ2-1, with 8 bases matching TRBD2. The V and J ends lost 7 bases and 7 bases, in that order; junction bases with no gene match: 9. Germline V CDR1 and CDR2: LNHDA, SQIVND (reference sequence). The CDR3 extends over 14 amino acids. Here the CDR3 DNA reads TGTGCCAGTACGCCCGGCGGGGGGACGAATGAGCAGTTCTTC. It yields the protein CASTPGGGTNEQFF. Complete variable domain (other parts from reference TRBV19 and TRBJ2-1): DGGITQSPKYLFRKEGQNVTLSCEQNLNHDAMYWYRQDPGQGLRLIYYSQIVNDFQKGDIAEGYSVSREKKESFPLTVTSAQKNPTAFYLCASTPGGGTNEQFFGPGTRLTVL.

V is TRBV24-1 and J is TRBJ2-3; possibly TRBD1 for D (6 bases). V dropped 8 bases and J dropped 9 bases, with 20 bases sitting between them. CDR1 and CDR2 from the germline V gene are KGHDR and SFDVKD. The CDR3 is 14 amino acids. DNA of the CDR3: TGTGCCACCAAGGACAGTCGTATGGGAGAAACGCAGTATTTT. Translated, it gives CATKDSRMGETQYF.